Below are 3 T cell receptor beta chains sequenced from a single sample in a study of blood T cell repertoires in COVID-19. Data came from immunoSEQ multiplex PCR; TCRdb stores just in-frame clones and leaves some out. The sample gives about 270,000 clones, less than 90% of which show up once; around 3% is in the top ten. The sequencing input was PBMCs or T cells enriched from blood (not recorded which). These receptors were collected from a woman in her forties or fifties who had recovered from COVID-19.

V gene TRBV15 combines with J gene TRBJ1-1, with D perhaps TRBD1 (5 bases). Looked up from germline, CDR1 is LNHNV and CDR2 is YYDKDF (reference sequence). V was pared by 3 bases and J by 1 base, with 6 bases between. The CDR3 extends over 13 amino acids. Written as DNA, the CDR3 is TGTGCCACCAGCAGTGACAGGAACACTGAAGCTTTCTTT. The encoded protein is CATSSDRNTEAFF.

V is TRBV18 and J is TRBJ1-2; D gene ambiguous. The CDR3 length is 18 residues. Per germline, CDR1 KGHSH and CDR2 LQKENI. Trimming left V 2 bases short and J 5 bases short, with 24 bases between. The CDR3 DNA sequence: TGTGCCAGCTCACCAAGCCAGAGCCAACACCAACTACAATATGGCTACACCTTC. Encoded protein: CASSPSQSQHQLQYGYTF.

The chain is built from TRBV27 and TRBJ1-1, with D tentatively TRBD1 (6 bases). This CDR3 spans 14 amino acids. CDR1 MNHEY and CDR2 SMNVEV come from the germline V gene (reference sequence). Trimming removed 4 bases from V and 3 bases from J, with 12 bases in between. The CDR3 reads CASSSRGGYTEAFF. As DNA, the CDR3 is TGTGCCAGCAGTTCGAGGGGGGGGTACACTGAAGCTTTCTTT.